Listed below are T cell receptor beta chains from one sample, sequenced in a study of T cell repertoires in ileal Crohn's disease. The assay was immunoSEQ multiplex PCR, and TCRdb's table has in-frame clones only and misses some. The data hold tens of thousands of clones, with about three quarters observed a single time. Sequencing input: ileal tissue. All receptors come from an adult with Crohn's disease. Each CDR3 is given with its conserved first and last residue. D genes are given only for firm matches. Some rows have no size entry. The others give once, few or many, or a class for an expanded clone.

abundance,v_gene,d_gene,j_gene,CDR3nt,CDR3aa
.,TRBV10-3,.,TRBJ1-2,TGTGCCATCAGTGGGGGAGGCAGGGATGGTTATGGCTACACCTTC,CAISGGGRDGYGYTF
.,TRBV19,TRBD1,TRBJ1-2,TGTGCCAGTACCTGGACAGGGGTGGGAGGCTACACCTTC,CASTWTGVGGYTF
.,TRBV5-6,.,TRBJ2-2,TGTGCCAGCAGCTTGATGGACACAAACACCGGGGAGCTGTTTTTT,CASSLMDTNTGELFF
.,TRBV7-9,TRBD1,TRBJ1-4,TGTGCCAGCAGCTTATTACCGGGACAGGGCTCCGGGAGTGAAAAACTGTTTTTT,CASSLLPGQGSGSEKLFF
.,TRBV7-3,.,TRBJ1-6,TGTGCCAGCAGCTCCGGACAGACCTCACCCCTCCACTTT,CASSSGQTSPLHF
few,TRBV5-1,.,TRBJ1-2,TGCGCCAGCAGCTTGACAGGCGACAACTATGGCTACACCTTC,CASSLTGDNYGYTF
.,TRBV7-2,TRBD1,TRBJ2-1,TGTGCCAGCAGCTTAGGTCGCGGGGACAGGCTGTTCTTC,CASSLGRGDRLFF
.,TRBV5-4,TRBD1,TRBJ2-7,TGTGCCAGCAGCCAGGCCGGGACAGCCTCCTACGAGCAGTACTTC,CASSQAGTASYEQYF
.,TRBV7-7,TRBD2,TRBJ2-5,TGTGCCAGCAGCCGGACTAGGTCCCAAGAGACCCAGTACTTC,CASSRTRSQETQYF
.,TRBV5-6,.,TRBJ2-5,TGTGCCAGCAGCTTGGCTTTGTTTGGTCGGGAAGAGACCCAGTACTTC,CASSLALFGREETQYF
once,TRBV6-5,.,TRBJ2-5,TGTGCCAGCAGGAAACAGGAGCTTAGGACCCAGTACTTC,CASRKQELRTQYF
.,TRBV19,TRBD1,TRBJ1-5,TGTGCCAGTAGTTCATTCCCGGGACAGGGGCGTCCCGGGGGGGAACAGCCCCAGCATTTT,CASSSFPGQGRPGGEQPQHF
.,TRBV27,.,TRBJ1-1,TGTGCCAGCACCCTAGCGGGGGGGGCGGATATGAACACTGAAGCTTTCTTT,CASTLAGGADMNTEAFF
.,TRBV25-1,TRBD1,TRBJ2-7,TGTGCCAGCAGTGATCGGCGGGCAGGGGGATCCTACGAGCAGTACTTC,CASSDRRAGGSYEQYF
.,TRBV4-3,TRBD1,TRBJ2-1,TGCGCCAGCAGCCAATCTTGGGAAGGACAGGGGGGGGGTAATGAGCAGTTCTTC,CASSQSWEGQGGGNEQFF
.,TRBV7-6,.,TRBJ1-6,TGTGCCAGCAGCTCCACGAGCTCCTATAATTCACCCCTCCACTTT,CASSSTSSYNSPLHF
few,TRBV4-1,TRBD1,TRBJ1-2,TGCGCCAGCAGCCAGTTTTCGACAGGGAGCCGAGCTGGCTACACCTTC,CASSQFSTGSRAGYTF
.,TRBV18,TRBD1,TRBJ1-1,TGTGCCAGCTCACCACAGGGACAGGGGAACACTGAAGCTTTCTTT,CASSPQGQGNTEAFF
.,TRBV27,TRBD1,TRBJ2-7,TGTGCCCCGGACAGGGCCGCCTACGAGCAGTACTTC,CAPDRAAYEQYF
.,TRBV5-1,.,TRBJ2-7,TGCGCCAGCAGCTTGACAGCTAACTCCTACGAGCAGTACTTC,CASSLTANSYEQYF
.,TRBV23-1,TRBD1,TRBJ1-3,TGCGCCAGCACCACTGGACAGGGCTCTGGAAACACCATATATTTT,CASTTGQGSGNTIYF
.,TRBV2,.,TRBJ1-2,TGTGCCAGCAGCGAAACAGGGCTGAATGGCTACACCTTC,CASSETGLNGYTF
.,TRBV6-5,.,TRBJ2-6,TGTGCCAGCAGTTCCTCCTACAGCTCTGGGGCCAACGTCCTGACTTTC,CASSSSYSSGANVLTF
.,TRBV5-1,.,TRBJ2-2,TGCGCCAGCAGCTTGACAGACAACACCGGGGAGCTGTTTTTT,CASSLTDNTGELFF
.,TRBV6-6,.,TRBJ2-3,TGTGCCAGCAGTTACACAAACACAGATACGCAGTATTTT,CASSYTNTDTQYF
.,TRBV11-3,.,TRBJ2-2,TGTGCCAGCAGCTTACTCTCTGGCCGGGTCGCCGGGGAGCTGTTTTTT,CASSLLSGRVAGELFF
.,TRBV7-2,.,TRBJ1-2,TGTGCCAGCAGCCCCAGTCCAGGGGCAAATGGCTACACCTTC,CASSPSPGANGYTF
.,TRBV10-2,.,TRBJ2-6,TGCGCCAGCACAGGGTCGGGGGCCAACGTCCTGACTTTC,CASTGSGANVLTF
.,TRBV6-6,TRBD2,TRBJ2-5,TGTGCCAGCAGACCCGGGAGGGGTTACCAAGAGACCCAGTACTTC,CASRPGRGYQETQYF
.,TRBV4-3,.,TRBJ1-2,TGCGCCAGCAGCCAAGATCAGAGGGGGTATGGCTACACCTTC,CASSQDQRGYGYTF
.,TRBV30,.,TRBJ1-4,TGTGCCTGGAAGTGGCCGGGGAATGAAAAACTGTTTTTT,CAWKWPGNEKLFF
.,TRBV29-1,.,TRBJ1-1,TGCAGCGTTGGGTCCGGGATGAACACTGAAGCTTTCTTT,CSVGSGMNTEAFF
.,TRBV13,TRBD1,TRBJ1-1,TGTGCCAGCAGGGACAGGGGGAGAGTTGGCACTGAAGCTTTCTTT,CASRDRGRVGTEAFF
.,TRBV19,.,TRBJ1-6,TGTGCCAGTAGTAGGACAGACGTACCCTATAATTCACCCCTCCACTTT,CASSRTDVPYNSPLHF
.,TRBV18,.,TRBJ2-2,TGTGCCAGCTCACCACCCTCAGGGCGGAACACCGGGGAGCTGTTTTTT,CASSPPSGRNTGELFF
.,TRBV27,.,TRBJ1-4,TGTGCCAGCAGCTCTTGGGGGCAGGGCACTAATGAAAAACTGTTTTTT,CASSSWGQGTNEKLFF
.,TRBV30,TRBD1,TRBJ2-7,TGTGCCTGGAGCCCTGGGACAGGGTCGGCCGAGCAGTACTTC,CAWSPGTGSAEQYF
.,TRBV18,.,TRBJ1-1,TGTGCCAGCTCAGGGGAACAGGGAACTGAAGCTTTCTTT,CASSGEQGTEAFF
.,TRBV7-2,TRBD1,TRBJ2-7,TGTGCCAGCAGCTTTATCCGGGACAGGGGGCTCGAGCAGTACTTC,CASSFIRDRGLEQYF
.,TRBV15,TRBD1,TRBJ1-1,TGTGCCACCAGCAGAGCCGACCGACAGGGGGAAGCTTTCTTT,CATSRADRQGEAFF
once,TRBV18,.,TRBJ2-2,TGTGCCAGCTCACTAATCAGAAACACCGGGGAGCTGTTTTTT,CASSLIRNTGELFF
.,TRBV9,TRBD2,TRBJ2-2,TGTGCCAGCAGCTTCCGGGGGGGTCCGGACACCGGGGAGCTGTTTTTT,CASSFRGGPDTGELFF
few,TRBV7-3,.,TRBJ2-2,TGTGCCAGCAGCTTACAACAGGGTCGCACCGGGGAGCTGTTTTTT,CASSLQQGRTGELFF
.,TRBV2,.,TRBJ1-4,TGTGCCAGCAGTGATAGGATCGGGGGGGGAGAGAATGAAAAACTGTTTTTT,CASSDRIGGGENEKLFF
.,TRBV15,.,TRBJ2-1,TGTGCCACCAGCAGAGTCGCAGGGCCCTACAATGAGCAGTTCTTC,CATSRVAGPYNEQFF
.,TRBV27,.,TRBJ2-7,TGTGTCAGCAGTTTACTAGGGGGCTACGAGCAGTACTTC,CVSSLLGGYEQYF
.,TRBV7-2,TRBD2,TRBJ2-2,TGTGCCAGCAGCTTTCAGGGAGGGACCGGGGAGCTGTTTTTT,CASSFQGGTGELFF
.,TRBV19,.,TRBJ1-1,TGTGCCAGTAGTATCTCCACCTGGGGGGGAGCTTTCTTT,CASSISTWGGAFF
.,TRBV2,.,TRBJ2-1,TGTGCCAGCAATTACGAGGGCTTGAGGTTCTTC,CASNYEGLRFF
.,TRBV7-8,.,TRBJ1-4,TGTGCCAGCAGCGGGGGACTCACCCCCGAACTGTTTTTT,CASSGGLTPELFF
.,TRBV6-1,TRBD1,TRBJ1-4,TGTGCCAGCAGGAGAGACAGGGGGGGCGAAAAACTGTTTTTT,CASRRDRGGEKLFF
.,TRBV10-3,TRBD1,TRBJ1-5,TGTGCCATCAGTGAGTCGGGTCTACAGGGGGAGCAGCCCCAGCATTTT,CAISESGLQGEQPQHF
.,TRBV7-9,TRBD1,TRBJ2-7,TGTGCCAGCAGCCTTTTGGGACAGAACTACGAGCAGTACTTC,CASSLLGQNYEQYF
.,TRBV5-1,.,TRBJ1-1,TGCGCCAGCAGCTTGGGGCAGGGGCTAGCTTTCTTT,CASSLGQGLAFF